Listed below are T cell receptor beta chains from one sample, sequenced in a study of T cells in Graves' hyperthyroidism and ophthalmopathy. TCRdb reanalysed the multiplex PCR reads using MiXCR and keeps one entry per CDR3 protein. This table has some 600,000 distinct CDR3 sequences, around 46% appearing once. Sequencing input: peripheral blood or thyroid tissue (not recorded which). The source of these receptors is a woman under 30 with Graves' hyperthyroidism. Each CDR3 is given with its conserved first and last residue. Fields, in order: CDR3 DNA, CDR3 protein, V gene, J gene, D gene, clone size. The D gene is left open where the match is weak. A row's size may be missing; if present it is once, few, many or a size class.

TGTGCCAGCAGTTTACGCAGGGTCAGTGAAAAACTGTTTTTT	CASSLRRVSEKLFF	TRBV12-3/TRBV12-4	TRBJ1-4	-	-
TGTGCCAGCCGGAGGCTAGCGGGAGACACCGGGGAGCTGTTTTTT	CASRRLAGDTGELFF	TRBV2	TRBJ2-2	TRBD2	-
TGTGCCAGCAGCCCGGGACAGGTAGTAGCTGGAAACACCATATATTTT	CASSPGQVVAGNTIYF	TRBV9	TRBJ1-3	TRBD1	few
TGTGCCAGCAGCCATCGACAGAAAGGGACTAACTATGGCTACACCTTC	CASSHRQKGTNYGYTF	TRBV7-3	TRBJ1-2	-	-
TGTGCCACCAGTGATTCAACAGGGGGTGAAAAACTGTTTTTT	CATSDSTGGEKLFF	TRBV24-1	TRBJ1-4	TRBD1	many
TGTGCCAGCAGCGTAGCGGGAGGGCCTGTGGAGACCCAGTACTTC	CASSVAGGPVETQYF	TRBV9	TRBJ2-5	TRBD2	-
TGTGCCTGGAGTTTTGGTTACGAGCAGTACTTC	CAWSFGYEQYF	TRBV7-3	TRBJ2-7	-	-
TGTGCCAGTAGTATCGTAGAGCAAGAGACCCAGTACTTC	CASSIVEQETQYF	TRBV19	TRBJ2-5	-	few
TGTGCCACCAGCAGATTTCAGAGCTCTGGAAACACCATATATTTT	CATSRFQSSGNTIYF	TRBV15	TRBJ1-3	-	-
TGCAGTGCTGGAGCGGGAGGAGGAGAGACCCAGTACTTC	CSAGAGGGETQYF	TRBV20-1	TRBJ2-5	TRBD2	-
TGCGCCAGCAGCCAAGCTAGCACGGGCGATGGCTACACCTTC	CASSQASTGDGYTF	TRBV7-3	TRBJ1-2	-	-
TGTGCCAGCAGCTCCGGGCCTCTCCTGGCCTTC	CASSSGPLLAF	TRBV7-9	TRBJ1-2	-	many
TGTGCCAGCACCCCAAGGGCAGGGACCCTAACTAATGAAAAACTGTTTTTT	CASTPRAGTLTNEKLFF	TRBV10-3	TRBJ1-4	-	-
TGTGCCAGCAGTTCCGGAACCCAGGGGGAAGAGACCCAGTACTTC	CASSSGTQGEETQYF	TRBV9	TRBJ2-5	TRBD1	-
TGTGCCAGCAGCCACTCCCGGGCGGGCGGAAGTTCAGAGACCCAGTACTTC	CASSHSRAGGSSETQYF	TRBV3-1	TRBJ2-5	-	few
TGCACTGGGGGACAGGTTGGGACTGAAGCTTTCTTT	CTGGQVGTEAFF	TRBV29-1	TRBJ1-1	TRBD1	many
TGTGCCACCAGCAGAGGCAGTGACACCGGGGAGCTGTTTTTT	CATSRGSDTGELFF	TRBV15	TRBJ2-2	-	many
TGTGCCAGCAGTTTAGCCAAGGGAGTCTATGGCTACACCTTC	CASSLAKGVYGYTF	TRBV25-1	TRBJ1-2	-	-
TGTGCCAGCGTCAGGACTAGCGGGAGGGAGACCCAGTACTTC	CASVRTSGRETQYF	TRBV7-1	TRBJ2-5	TRBD2	-
TGTGCCATCAGTGTACACCGGGACACGAACACCGGGGAGCTGTTTTTT	CAISVHRDTNTGELFF	TRBV10-3	TRBJ2-2	-	-
TGTGCCACCAGCAGCCGCGACAGGGCTCAAGAGACCCAGTACTTC	CATSSRDRAQETQYF	TRBV15	TRBJ2-5	TRBD1	-
TGTGCCACCAGTGCAGGGACTAGCGGGGCGAGGGTCCAAGAGACCCAGTACTTC	CATSAGTSGARVQETQYF	TRBV24-1	TRBJ2-5	TRBD2	many
TGTGCCAGCATACATACAGGGGGTCCATCCTGGGAGCTGTTTTTT	CASIHTGGPSWELFF	TRBV12-3/TRBV12-4	TRBJ2-2	TRBD1	-
TGCAGTGCGAGTCGGACTGCTCAAGAGACCCAGTACTTC	CSASRTAQETQYF	TRBV20-1	TRBJ2-5	-	-
TGCGCCAGCAGCCCAGGTTTGTTTGGAGAGACCCAGTACTTC	CASSPGLFGETQYF	TRBV25-1	TRBJ2-5	-	-
TGTGCCAGTGGGTCGGGGGCGGCGGGAAACACCATATATTTT	CASGSGAAGNTIYF	TRBV19	TRBJ1-3	-	few
TGTGCCAGCACCTCAGGGACCTACGAGCAGTACTTC	CASTSGTYEQYF	TRBV2	TRBJ2-7	-	-
TGTGCCAGCAGCAGACTAGCAGAAACAACTCCCTACGAGCAGTACTTC	CASSRLAETTPYEQYF	TRBV7-8	TRBJ2-7	TRBD2	-
TGCGGTGTTGCAGGGGGGGCAGGAGAGACCCAGTACTTC	CGVAGGAGETQYF	TRBV20-1	TRBJ2-5	-	few
TGTGCCAGCAGCCATACGCAGGGTGAAAAACTGTTTTTT	CASSHTQGEKLFF	TRBV7-9	TRBJ1-4	-	-
TGCAGCGCAGCCGGGACAGTATACTATGGCTACACCTTC	CSAAGTVYYGYTF	TRBV29-1	TRBJ1-2	TRBD1	-
TGTGCCAGCAGCCAGGGGGCCAGGGCCGGCGAGCAGTACTTC	CASSQGARAGEQYF	TRBV7-2	TRBJ2-7	TRBD1	-
TGTGCCAGCAGCACTCCTCCACCCCTCCACTTT	CASSTPPPLHF	TRBV9	TRBJ1-6	-	many
TGCAGCGTTAGGCTGAACACTGAAGCTTTCTTT	CSVRLNTEAFF	TRBV29-1	TRBJ1-1	-	many
TGTGCCAGCAGCTTTACAGGGAGCTCTGGAAACACCATATATTTT	CASSFTGSSGNTIYF	TRBV7-2	TRBJ1-3	-	-
TGTGCCAGCAGCAGAGGACAGGGTGTAGGTTCACCCCTCCACTTT	CASSRGQGVGSPLHF	TRBV7-6	TRBJ1-6	TRBD1	-
TGTGCCAGCAGCTTAGACTCGGGCAATGAAAAACTGTTTTTT	CASSLDSGNEKLFF	TRBV7-2	TRBJ1-4	-	-
TGTGCCAGCGGCCAGGGGCTCTCCTACGAGCAGTACTTC	CASGQGLSYEQYF	TRBV9	TRBJ2-7	-	few
TGTGCCAGCAGTTTAGGACGGATTTATGGCTACACCTTC	CASSLGRIYGYTF	TRBV6-5	TRBJ1-2	-	-
TGTGCCAGCAGCTTCCCGGACAGGGCGGCCTACGAGCAGTACTTC	CASSFPDRAAYEQYF	TRBV11-2	TRBJ2-7	TRBD1	once
TGTGCCAGCAGCTTGCTAGCGGGAGGCCGCTCCTACGAGCAGTACTTC	CASSLLAGGRSYEQYF	TRBV7-6	TRBJ2-7	TRBD2	many
TGTGCCAGCAGCTTTACTGGGGCAGGTACTGAAGCTTTCTTT	CASSFTGAGTEAFF	TRBV7-9	TRBJ1-1	-	-
TGTGCCAGTAGTCTCCAGGGGCAAGAGACCCAGTACTTC	CASSLQGQETQYF	TRBV19	TRBJ2-5	-	many
TGTGCTAGAGATCCGAGGGGGCAGGCGGATGAAGCTTTCTTT	CARDPRGQADEAFF	TRBV19	TRBJ1-1	TRBD1	-
TGTGCCAGCACCCCAGAGGTGGGGCTGGGCTCCTACGAGCAGTACTTC	CASTPEVGLGSYEQYF	TRBV2	TRBJ2-7	-	few
TGTGCCATCAACCGCGCGGAGGACGGCTACACCTTC	CAINRAEDGYTF	TRBV10-3	TRBJ1-2	-	many
TGTGCCAGCAGCGCCGGGACAAGCACCGGGGAGCTGTTTTTT	CASSAGTSTGELFF	TRBV7-8	TRBJ2-2	-	-
TGTGCCAGCAGCCACCCCGTTACCACCGGGGAGCTGTTTTTT	CASSHPVTTGELFF	TRBV7-9	TRBJ2-2	-	few
TGTGCCAGCAGTTTCGCGGGAGGCCAGGGCACCGGGGAGCTGTTTTTT	CASSFAGGQGTGELFF	TRBV7-9	TRBJ2-2	TRBD2	few
TGTGCCAGCAGTTCAGACAGGATAACTAATGAAAAACTGTTTTTT	CASSSDRITNEKLFF	TRBV7-8	TRBJ1-4	-	few
TGTGCCAGCAGTCGGAGGGACACTGAAGCTTTCTTT	CASSRRDTEAFF	TRBV6-5	TRBJ1-1	-	few
TGTGCCATCAGTGAGCGAGACAACACCATATATTTT	CAISERDNTIYF	TRBV10-3	TRBJ1-3	-	many
TGTGCCAGCAGCTCCTCACAACTGGGTTCACCCCTCCACTTT	CASSSSQLGSPLHF	TRBV7-9	TRBJ1-6	-	many
TGCAGCTTAGAGGGGGCGCGGGGCTACACCTTC	CSLEGARGYTF	TRBV29-1	TRBJ1-2	TRBD1	-